The present entry profiles one TCR beta chain with its context. The antigen is not known. At one end, the junction sequence differs from germline, possibly due to a read error. These data come from a study of tumor-infiltrating lymphocytes in primary liver carcinoma. Study results and caveats: Tumors and blood were compared for top-250-clone fraction, and tumors had the significantly higher value (p = 0.039). Bulk, unsorted sampling meant CD4+ and CD8+ repertoires went uncompared.

The CDR3 is 15 amino acids. Germline V gene data show CDR1 as MNHEY and CDR2 as SVGAGI. Blood RNA was derived from unsorted whole blood, and germline DNA was extracted too. Those patients suffered from chronic HBV infection and were treatment-naive. The authors collected roughly 3.7 milliliters of peripheral blood before surgery. Making TCR beta cDNA involved approximately 0.5 ug total RNA and a constant-region primer. For TCR beta, libraries were produced by three nested multiplex PCR rounds using slightly modified ARM-PCR. Investigators reported that the first two PCR rounds, at around 11 cycles each, used TRBV1-TRBV30 forward primers with a C-beta reverse primer. MiXCR was run by TCRdb on the multiplex PCR reads, yielding one entry per CDR3 protein. The profile shows some 180,000 distinct CDR3 sequences, over 50% of them singletons.

The TCR was taken from a man aged 40-50 years with primary liver carcinoma and hepatitis B virus infection. Sequenced sample: peripheral blood. The chain has TRBV6-5 and TRBJ1-3, with D perhaps TRBD1 (5 bases). CDR3 DNA sequence: TGTGCCAGCAGTTTCGGGGCCAGCTCTGGAAACAGCATATATTTT. This encodes CASSFGASSGNSIYF.